Listed below are T cell receptor beta chains from one sample, sequenced in a study of blood T cell repertoires in COVID-19. TCRdb keeps only in-frame clones here, not all; method: immunoSEQ multiplex PCR. The sample carries about 120,000 clones, just under 90% recorded once. Sequencing was carried out using peripheral blood. The receptors were sampled from a woman aged 45 to 65 with acute or convalescent COVID-19. Both conserved end residues are part of each CDR3. D genes are given only for firm matches. The size field is filled for only some rows; it gives once, few, many or a size class.

j_gene | d_gene | abundance | v_gene | CDR3nt | CDR3aa
TRBJ2-5 | TRBD2 | - | TRBV7-7 | TGTGCCAGCAGCCGGACTAGCGGGGCACAAGAGACCCAGTACTTC | CASSRTSGAQETQYF
TRBJ2-5 | TRBD2 | - | TRBV7-8 | TGTGCCAGCAGATACCGGGGGGGGGAGACCCAGTACTTC | CASRYRGGETQYF
TRBJ2-7 | TRBD1 | - | TRBV27 | TGTGCCAGCAAAGCCGGGACAGCAGGCTACGAGCAGTACTTC | CASKAGTAGYEQYF
TRBJ1-2 | TRBD1 | - | TRBV12-3/TRBV12-4 | TGTGCCAGCAGGGGGCAGGGGGCCTATGGCTACACCTTC | CASRGQGAYGYTF
TRBJ2-5 | TRBD2 | - | TRBV27 | TGTGCCAGCAGGCCTCCCCCGGGGGGGGCACAGGAGACCCAGTACTTC | CASRPPPGGAQETQYF
TRBJ1-2 | - | - | TRBV2 | TGTGCCAGCAGTGAACGGGTATCGGGGGGCGCGGGTGGCTACACCTTC | CASSERVSGGAGGYTF
TRBJ1-1 | - | - | TRBV6-5 | TGTGCCAGCAGTTACGCGGAGAAGTGGACTGAAGCTTTCTTT | CASSYAEKWTEAFF
TRBJ1-5 | - | - | TRBV28 | TGTGCCAGCAGTCTTGGAGGGCAGCTCAATCAGCCCCAGCATTTT | CASSLGGQLNQPQHF
TRBJ1-4 | - | - | TRBV10-3 | TGTGCCATCAGTTCAGGGGAGGAAAAACTGTTTTTT | CAISSGEEKLFF
TRBJ1-3 | - | few | TRBV12-3/TRBV12-4 | TGTGCCAGCAGCCAAGGAAACACCATATATTTT | CASSQGNTIYF
TRBJ1-4 | - | - | TRBV6-5 | TGTGCCAGCAGTCCCTCCCGGGGAGAAGAGGAAAAACTGTTTTTT | CASSPSRGEEEKLFF
TRBJ1-5 | - | once | TRBV19 | TGTGCCAGTAGTATAGGGGACATCAATCAGCCCCAGCATTTT | CASSIGDINQPQHF
TRBJ1-2 | - | - | TRBV20-1 | TGCAGTGCTAGCGGGGAATATGGCTACACCTTC | CSASGEYGYTF
TRBJ1-4 | TRBD1 | - | TRBV18 | TGTGCCAGCTCACTCCTACAGGGGGCAGGTGAAAAACTGTTTTTT | CASSLLQGAGEKLFF
TRBJ1-6 | - | - | TRBV11-2 | TGTGCCAGCAGGCGACCGGGAGGGAGGGATTCACCCCTCCACTTT | CASRRPGGRDSPLHF
TRBJ2-1 | - | - | TRBV5-6 | TGTGCCAGCAGCTTGCGGGGTAGGTACAATGAGCAGTTCTTC | CASSLRGRYNEQFF
TRBJ1-1 | - | - | TRBV6-6 | TGTGCCGCGGGATCGACTGAAGCTTTCTTT | CAAGSTEAFF
TRBJ2-1 | TRBD1 | - | TRBV28 | TGTGCCAGCAGTTTCCACAGGGGGCAGGGCAATGAGCAGTTCTTC | CASSFHRGQGNEQFF
TRBJ2-7 | - | - | TRBV7-2 | TGTGCCAGCAGCTTAGAGGAGAGCCCAACCTACGAGCAGTACTTC | CASSLEESPTYEQYF
TRBJ1-1 | - | - | TRBV5-6 | TGTGCCAGCAGATGGAGGGCGGCGAACACTGAAGCTTTCTTT | CASRWRAANTEAFF
TRBJ1-2 | - | - | TRBV30 | TGTGCCTGGAGGGAGCTGCGGGACGGCTATGGCTACACCTTC | CAWRELRDGYGYTF
TRBJ2-5 | TRBD2 | - | TRBV28 | TGTGCCAGCAGTGCAGCGGGGGGACAAGAGACCCAGTACTTC | CASSAAGGQETQYF
TRBJ1-1 | TRBD1 | - | TRBV30 | TGTGCCTGGAGTACCCGGGACAGGGAAGCTTTCTTT | CAWSTRDREAFF
TRBJ2-5 | - | - | TRBV10-3 | TGTGCCATCAGTGAGTCGAAGGACAGCCAAGAGACCCAGTACTTC | CAISESKDSQETQYF
TRBJ1-1 | - | few | TRBV19 | TGTGCCAGTAGTATAGGCTTCTTGGGGGGCACTGAAGCTTTCTTT | CASSIGFLGGTEAFF
TRBJ1-5 | - | - | TRBV6-4 | TGTGCCAGCAGTGGGGGGCCTGGACAGCCCCAGCATTTT | CASSGGPGQPQHF
TRBJ2-2 | TRBD1 | - | TRBV19 | TGTGCCAGTAGTCCGGGACAGGGGAACACCGGGGAGCTGTTTTTT | CASSPGQGNTGELFF
TRBJ1-1 | - | - | TRBV3-1/TRBV3-2 | TGTGCCAGCAGCCAAGGGGGCCGTGAAGCTTTCTTT | CASSQGGREAFF
TRBJ1-3 | - | - | TRBV9 | TGTGCCAGCAGCGTAGACCCCTTCAGGGACTCTGGAAACACCATATATTTT | CASSVDPFRDSGNTIYF
TRBJ2-3 | - | - | TRBV6-2/TRBV6-3 | TGTGCCAGCAGTTTAAGCGGGTTTAGCACAGATACGCAGTATTTT | CASSLSGFSTDTQYF
TRBJ1-1 | TRBD1 | - | TRBV5-4 | TGTGCCAGCAGCTTGAAATACCCAGGACAGGGGATGAACACTGAAGCTTTCTTT | CASSLKYPGQGMNTEAFF
TRBJ2-1 | - | - | TRBV9 | TGTGCCAGCAGTAGAGGGAGTTCGGTTGAGCAGTTCTTC | CASSRGSSVEQFF
TRBJ1-2 | - | - | TRBV4-1 | TGCGCCAGCAGCCAAGTAGTTGTGGACTATGGCTACACCTTC | CASSQVVVDYGYTF
TRBJ2-1 | TRBD2 | - | TRBV4-3 | TGCGCCAGCAGCCAAGTTTTAAGCGGGATCGTGGGCAATGAGCAGTTCTTC | CASSQVLSGIVGNEQFF
TRBJ1-5 | - | - | TRBV2 | TGTGCCAGCAGTGTCCAGGTTAGCAATCAGCCCCAGCATTTT | CASSVQVSNQPQHF
TRBJ2-1 | - | - | TRBV7-9 | TGTGCCAGCAGCGATAAAGCGTACAATGAGCAGTTCTTC | CASSDKAYNEQFF
TRBJ2-7 | - | - | TRBV7-9 | TGTGCCAGCACCTCGGGGGAGTACGAGCAGTACTTC | CASTSGEYEQYF
TRBJ2-7 | TRBD2 | - | TRBV11-2 | TGTGCCAGCAGTGGGACTAGTTATACGCAGTACTTC | CASSGTSYTQYF
TRBJ2-7 | - | - | TRBV5-4 | TGTGCCAGCAGCTTGGAAGGGTCGGGAGCCTACGAGCAGTACTTC | CASSLEGSGAYEQYF
TRBJ1-1 | - | - | TRBV3-1/TRBV3-2 | TGTGCCAGCAGCCAAGAACTACAACCCCCCACAGGCGAAGCTTTCTTT | CASSQELQPPTGEAFF
TRBJ2-1 | TRBD2 | - | TRBV18 | TGTGCCAGCTCACCACAGGGCAGCGGGGTTTCCTACAATGAGCAGTTCTTC | CASSPQGSGVSYNEQFF
TRBJ2-5 | - | - | TRBV9 | TGTGCCAGCAGCGCTACAGGGAGGGAAGAGACCCAGTACTTC | CASSATGREETQYF
TRBJ1-2 | TRBD1 | - | TRBV18 | TGTGCCAGCTCACCAGTGACAGGGGGCATTTTCGGCTATGGCTACACCTTC | CASSPVTGGIFGYGYTF
TRBJ1-6 | - | - | TRBV18 | TGTGCCAGCTCACGTACAGAAAATTCACCCCTCCACTTT | CASSRTENSPLHF
TRBJ1-2 | TRBD1 | - | TRBV19 | TGTGCCGTAACAGGGGACTATGGCTACACCTTC | CAVTGDYGYTF
TRBJ1-1 | - | - | TRBV30 | TGTGCCTGGACTCGGAGTAGCTCTGAAGCTTTCTTT | CAWTRSSSEAFF
TRBJ2-7 | - | once | TRBV27 | TGTGCCAGCAGTGCCCACCGGGAGACGGAGCAGTACTTC | CASSAHRETEQYF
TRBJ1-5 | - | - | TRBV11-2 | TGTGCCAGCAGCTTAGCTGGAGCTGGAAATCAGCCCCAGCATTTT | CASSLAGAGNQPQHF
TRBJ2-5 | TRBD1 | - | TRBV28 | TGTGCCAGCAGCTCCTCGGGACAGGGGTTGGAGACCCAGTACTTC | CASSSSGQGLETQYF
TRBJ2-7 | TRBD1 | - | TRBV18 | TGTGCCAGCTCACCCCTGACAGGGGCCTACGAGCAGTACTTC | CASSPLTGAYEQYF
TRBJ1-2 | - | - | TRBV12-3/TRBV12-4 | TGTGCCAGCAAAAAGGGGAATGGCTACACCTTC | CASKKGNGYTF
TRBJ2-7 | TRBD2 | once | TRBV9 | TGTGCCAGCAGCGTAGAAGCGGGAGGGCCTGGGTACGAGCAGTACTTC | CASSVEAGGPGYEQYF
TRBJ1-1 | - | - | TRBV4-2 | TGTGCCAGCAGCCACCCCGGACAGAACACTGAAGCTTTCTTT | CASSHPGQNTEAFF
TRBJ2-1 | TRBD2 | - | TRBV2 | TGTGCCAGCAGTGCCACCGGGACTAGCGGGGGCCGAACCTACAATGAGCAGTTCTTC | CASSATGTSGGRTYNEQFF
TRBJ1-4 | TRBD1 | - | TRBV5-1 | TGCGCCAGCAGCGACGGACAGGGGGCCATCAGCGGAAAACTGTTTTTT | CASSDGQGAISGKLFF